This T cell receptor beta chain was retrieved from a study of T cell repertoires in ileal Crohn's disease. Germline CDR1 reads MNHNS; CDR2 reads SASEGT. This CDR3 has 13 residues. Trimming cost V 6 bases and J 5 bases; bases outside gene matches: 3. Using immunoSEQ multiplex PCR, the repertoire was profiled, and TCRdb retains in-frame clones only, with some absent. The top ten clones hold roughly 15% of a sample with about 6,400 clones, 70% to 80% of them seen once. Eligibility required adulthood, ileal or ileocolonic Crohn's disease and indicated ileocolonic resection. This clonotype originated in an adult with Crohn's disease. The sequenced sample consisted of ileal tissue. The V call is TRBV6-1, the J call TRBJ2-3; TRBD1 matches 9 bases. CDR3 protein: CASRDRGVDTQYF. For the CDR3, the DNA is TGTGCCAGCAGGGACAGGGGTGTAGATACGCAGTATTTT.